The 23 T cell receptor beta chains presented below share a single source sample, sequenced in a study of human T cells and chemical hapten exposure. As for time point: patch test 3, about 24 weeks after DPC sensitization. The treatment: therapeutic diphenylcyclopropenone sensitization with weekly scalp DPC. The template was total RNA from unfractionated whole blood. A single record per CDR3 protein comes from TCRdb applying MiXCR to the RACE reads. The table records almost 40,000 distinct CDR3 sequences, more than 8% of them present only once. Sequences were derived from whole blood, sampled in connection with sensitization to the hapten diphenylcyclopropenone (DPC). These receptors were collected from a man aged 45-65 years with alopecia areata. Some clones in this sample may be carry-over from other donors' samples.

This clonotype was picked up many times. Here the CDR3 reads CAISGTGGNEKLFF. CDR3 sequence (DNA): TGTGCCATCAGTGGGACAGGGGGTAATGAAAAACTGTTTTTT. The chain recombines TRBV10-3 with TRBJ1-4; 10 positions agree with TRBD1. The CDR3 extends over 14 amino acids. V shed 4 bases, J shed 4 bases, and the junction held 0 bases outside the gene matches. CDR1 is ENHRY, CDR2 SYGVKD, per germline.

In its sample, this clonotype was seen many times. The chain joins TRBV20-1 to TRBJ2-5; the D call may be TRBD1 or TRBD2 (5 bases each). CDR1 and CDR2 from the germline V gene are DFQATT and SNEGSKA (reference sequence). V was pared by 3 bases and J by 4 bases, with 15 bases between. The CDR3 consists of 14 residues. The CDR3, as DNA: TGCAGTGCTAGTCCGGGACCCGAGCGAGAGACCCAGTACTTC. It codes for CSASPGPERETQYF.

In its sample, this clonotype was seen many times. The chain's CDR3 is CASSLGFSDNEQFF. The CDR3 nucleotides are TGTGCCAGCAGCTTAGGGTTCTCGGACAATGAGCAGTTCTTC. This chain links TRBV11-2 with TRBJ2-1; no firm D call. V was trimmed by 1 base and J by 5 bases, leaving 9 bases between them. This CDR3 has 14 residues. Germline CDR1 SGHAT, CDR2 FQNNGV.

This clonotype was seen more than once but under ten times. The CDR3 DNA follows: TGTGCCAGCAGCCCACAGGGCTATGGCTACACCTTC. This sequence encodes CASSPQGYGYTF. The V call is TRBV28, the J call TRBJ1-2; TRBD1 might be the D (6 bases). The V end lost 6 bases, the J end lost 4 bases, and 9 bases lay between the germline ends. The CDR3 runs to 12 residues. The germline CDR1 and CDR2 sequences are MDHEN and SYDVKM.

This clonotype was recorded a few times. The CDR3 sequence is CASSQAGDSNSPLHF. The CDR3 nucleotides are TGTGCCAGCAGCCAAGCAGGAGACTCGAATTCACCCCTCCACTTT. The gene calls are TRBV3-1 and TRBJ1-6; unclear D gene. Germline CDR1 LGHDT, CDR2 YNNKEL (reference sequence). This CDR3 spans 15 amino acids. V gave up 1 base and J gave up 7 bases, with 11 bases separating them.

A few counts support this clonotype. This chain links TRBV30 with TRBJ2-1, with 8 bases fitting TRBD2. In germline, CDR1 is GTSNPN, CDR2 SVGIG (reference sequence). The V gene end was trimmed by 3 bases and the J gene end by 6 bases; junction bases not matched to a gene: 7. The CDR3 length is 14 residues. The CDR3 nucleotides read TGTGCCTGGAGGCGAGCGGGAGCCCCCAATGAGCAGTTCTTC. It is translated as CAWRRAGAPNEQFF.

The V call is TRBV3-1, the J call TRBJ2-1; 7 bases fit TRBD2. Unmatched junction bases numbered 10, after V lost 4 bases and J lost 7 bases. Germline lookup yields CDR1 LGHDT and CDR2 YNNKEL (reference sequence). CDR3 length equals 15 residues. CDR3 sequence reads: CASSPREIVVNEQFF. CDR3 bases: TGTGCCAGCAGCCCGCGGGAGATCGTGGTGAATGAGCAGTTCTTC.

This clonotype showed up many times. This chain connects TRBV29-1 to TRBJ2-5; D uncertain. This CDR3 has 12 residues. The germline CDR1 and CDR2 sequences are SQVTM and ANQGSEA. Trimming stripped 5 bases from V and 1 base from J, with 8 bases between. CDR3 region: CSVLAAQETQYF. The CDR3 region has the DNA TGCAGCGTTCTTGCGGCCCAAGAGACCCAGTACTTC.

This clonotype was picked up many times. This chain joins TRBV7-6 and TRBJ2-1; D tentatively reads TRBD1 or TRBD2 (6 bases each). V was pared by 5 bases and J by 5 bases, with 19 bases between. CDR1 and CDR2 (germline): SGHVS, FNYEAQ. The CDR3 contains 16 residues. In nucleotides, the CDR3 is TGTGCCAGCAGCACCGAAAGGAAGGGGGGAAACAATGAGCAGTTCTTC. It is translated as CASSTERKGGNNEQFF. The whole variable domain, filled in from reference TRBV7-6 and TRBJ2-1, reads GAGVSQSPRYKVTKRGQDVALRCDPISGHVSLYWYRQALGQGPEFLTYFNYEAQQDKSGLPNDRFSAERPEGSISTLTIQRTEQRDSAMYRCASSTERKGGNNEQFFGPGTRLTVL.

This clonotype was found a few times. The chain has TRBV29-1 and TRBJ2-7; 9 bases align to TRBD1. J gave up 6 bases and V 6 bases, and 15 bases lay outside the gene matches. There are 15 residues in the CDR3. Germline assignment: CDR1 SQVTM and CDR2 ANQGSEA. The CDR3 DNA follows: TGCAGCGTAGTACAGGGGGCCGGATCGAGGGGCGAGCAGTACTTC. It codes for CSVVQGAGSRGEQYF.

The sample holds many counts of this clonotype. The chain combines TRBV10-1 with TRBJ1-4; no reliable D call. The CDR3 runs to 13 residues. Germline loops: CDR1 WNHNN, CDR2 SYGVQD (reference sequence). V was trimmed by 2 bases and J by 6 bases, leaving 7 bases between them. In DNA form, the CDR3 reads TGCGCCAGCAGTGAGAAAATTGATGAAAAACTGTTTTTT. This encodes CASSEKIDEKLFF.

The table lists this clonotype with many counts. This chain uses TRBV10-2 with TRBJ1-3; 8 nucleotides align to TRBD1. The J segment lost 8 bases and the V segment lost 6 bases, leaving 6 bases of the junction unmatched. CDR1 is WSHSY and CDR2 is SAAADI in the germline V gene. The CDR3 is 13 residues long. CDR3 amino acids: CASRFDRGDTIYF. Here the CDR3 DNA reads TGCGCCAGCAGATTCGACAGGGGAGACACCATATATTTT.

Only a few counts were recorded for this clonotype. This chain connects TRBV7-9 to TRBJ1-6; no firm D call. Trimming removed 5 bases at V and 7 bases at J, with 15 bases between. The CDR3 has 15 residues. The germline V gene has CDR1 SEHNR and CDR2 FQNEAQ (reference sequence). CDR3 in amino acids: CASSPLPIGNSPLHF. CDR3 nucleotides: TGTGCCAGCAGCCCCCTCCCGATTGGGAATTCACCCCTCCACTTT.

There are many counts of this clonotype. This chain links TRBV25-1 with TRBJ1-3, with 8 bases fitting TRBD1. This CDR3 comprises 13 residues. Germline assignment: CDR1 MGHDK and CDR2 SYGVNS. The J segment lost 8 bases and the V segment lost 3 bases, leaving 3 bases of the junction unmatched. For the CDR3, the DNA is TGTGCCAGCAGTGACAGGGGGCGGCACACCATATATTTT. It yields the protein CASSDRGRHTIYF.

In its sample, this clonotype was seen many times. This chain connects TRBV5-1 to TRBJ2-1; 11 bases are a match to TRBD2. Per germline, CDR1 SGHRS and CDR2 YFSETQ. The CDR3 totals 14 residues. V was pared by 7 bases and J by 5 bases, with 5 bases of the junction left unmatched. The CDR3 region has the DNA TGCGCCAGCTCGCTAGCGGGAGGTCACAATGAGCAGTTCTTC. Its protein is CASSLAGGHNEQFF.

The table lists this clonotype with many counts. In DNA form, the CDR3 reads TGTGCCAGCAGCACAAATTCAGGGTATTCCTCTGGAAACACCATATATTTT. Translating it yields CASSTNSGYSSGNTIYF. The chain couples TRBV6-5 to TRBJ1-3; tentatively, D is TRBD1 (5 bases). The CDR3 extends over 17 amino acids. V was clipped by 6 bases and J by 0 bases, with 18 bases between them. Germline loops: CDR1 MNHEY, CDR2 SVGAGI.

This clonotype was seen a few times. The genes are TRBV19 and TRBJ1-5; 9 bases align to TRBD1. Germline trimming cut 5 bases from V and 7 bases from J; bases unmatched to any gene: 6. The CDR3 is 14 amino acids. Per germline, CDR1 LNHDA and CDR2 SQIVND (reference sequence). CDR3 loop: CASSVQGARQPQHF. For the CDR3, the DNA is TGTGCCAGTAGTGTACAGGGGGCTCGGCAGCCCCAGCATTTT.

This clonotype was picked up many times. The V call is TRBV12-3 or TRBV12-4, the J call TRBJ2-7; D call uncertain. Trimming left V 0 bases short and J 6 bases short, with 9 bases between. This CDR3 has 13 amino acids. CDR3 DNA: TGTGCCAGCAGTTTAGCCTCCGGGCTCGAGCAGTACTTC. This sequence encodes CASSLASGLEQYF.

In this sample, this clonotype turned up a few times. This chain joins TRBV12-3 or TRBV12-4 and TRBJ1-4; tentatively, D is TRBD1 (5 bases). CDR3 size: 16 residues. Between the trimmed V and J ends, which lost 6 bases and 0 bases, there was a span of 14 bases. CDR3: CASSIRQTATNEKLFF. DNA of the CDR3: TGTGCCAGCAGCATAAGACAGACCGCAACTAATGAAAAACTGTTTTTT.

This clonotype has a count of ten or more. This rearrangement joins TRBV6-6 to TRBJ2-1; perhaps D is TRBD1 or TRBD2 (5 bases each). CDR1 is MNHNY, CDR2 SVGAGI, per germline (reference sequence). Trimming removed 4 bases from V and 14 bases from J, with 21 bases in between. The CDR3 length is 14 residues. The DNA for the CDR3 is TGTGCCAGCAGTTCCCTGGGGGTGCGAGGGATAGAGTTCTTC. It codes for CASSSLGVRGIEFF.

The sample holds a few counts of this clonotype. The rearrangement uses TRBV7-9 and TRBJ2-7, with unresolved D. CDR3 length: 13 residues. The V end was cut by 5 bases, the J end by 6 bases, with 14 bases between. CDR1 SEHNR and CDR2 FQNEAQ come from the germline V gene (reference sequence). The CDR3 DNA reads TGTGCCAGCAGCCCGCCGTCTAGTGGCGAGCAGTACTTC. Amino acids: CASSPPSSGEQYF.

The chain joins TRBV6-2 or TRBV6-3 to TRBJ2-3, with 11 bases that match TRBD2. Trimming cost V 6 bases and J 1 base; bases outside gene matches: 9. The germline V gene encodes CDR1 MNHEY and CDR2 SVGEGT. CDR3 length: 17 residues. The CDR3 reads CASRDEGLAVGTDTQYF. CDR3 nucleotide sequence: TGTGCCAGCAGGGATGAGGGACTAGCGGTCGGCACAGATACGCAGTATTTT.

This clonotype has just a few counts. The chain has TRBV29-1 and TRBJ2-2; unclear D gene. V dropped 0 bases and J dropped 4 bases, with 12 bases sitting between them. This CDR3 is built from 15 residues. Germline V lookup: CDR1 SQVTM, CDR2 ANQGSEA. CDR3 protein: CSVEDGEVGTGELFF. The CDR3 DNA follows: TGCAGCGTTGAAGATGGCGAGGTCGGCACCGGGGAGCTGTTTTTT.